These 12 T cell receptor beta chains were all obtained from the same sample, sequenced in a study of regulatory T cells in long-lasting Graves disease. Described time point: persistent/refractory GD, antithyroid drugs over 5 years with positive TRAb. The TCR library was prepared using RNA isolated from PBMCs. Library construction for TCR beta used iRepertoire HTBI primers and Arm-PCR of CDR3 regions. MiXCR was run by TCRdb on the multiplex PCR reads, yielding one entry per CDR3 protein. The sample shows 430,000 or so distinct CDR3 sequences, approximately 22% of them seen only once. The material was peripheral blood mononuclear cells (PBMCs), obtained when the disease was refractory, from a patient treated with antithyroid drugs. The receptors were gathered from a female donor with Graves disease.

The V gene is TRBV18, the J gene TRBJ2-5; TRBD2 matches at 12 bases. Trimming removed 3 bases from V and 0 bases from J; junction bases left unmatched: 11. Germline V gene lookup returns CDR1 KGHSH and CDR2 LQKENI. The CDR3 is made up of 19 amino acids. The CDR3 loop is CASSPSGTSGLSDQETQYF. CDR3 bases: TGTGCCAGCTCACCGTCCGGGACTAGCGGGCTTTCGGACCAAGAGACCCAGTACTTC. Full variable domain (missing parts from reference TRBV18 and TRBJ2-5): NAGVMQNPRHLVRRRGQEARLRCSPMKGHSHVYWYRQLPEEGLKFMVYLQKENIIDESGMPKERFSAEFPKEGPSILRIQQVVRGDSAAYFCASSPSGTSGLSDQETQYFGPGTRLLVL.

This clonotype was observed at least ten times. The chain uses TRBV28 and TRBJ1-2; D is uncertain. Germline assignment: CDR1 MDHEN and CDR2 SYDVKM. Trimming removed 3 bases at V and 5 bases at J, with 10 bases between. The CDR3 loop spans 13 amino acids. CDR3 coding DNA: TGTGCCAGCAGTTTGCTTATCACATATGGCTACACCTTC. It is translated as CASSLLITYGYTF.

Ten or more counts support this clonotype. The CDR3 sequence is CASSPGRTSNQPQHF. In DNA, the CDR3 is TGTGCCAGCAGTCCAGGGAGGACGAGCAATCAGCCCCAGCATTTT. The chain uses TRBV7-2 and TRBJ1-5, with D possibly matching TRBD1 (5 bases). CDR3 length: 15 residues. CDR1 and CDR2 (germline): SGHTA, FQGNSA. The V and J ends lost 6 bases and 1 base respectively, with 13 bases between them.

The sample holds many counts of this clonotype. V usage is TRBV2 and J usage is TRBJ1-2; perhaps TRBD1 as D (6 bases). The ends were cut back, 8 bases at V and 10 bases at J, with 23 bases in the middle. Germline CDR1 and CDR2: SNHLY and FYNNEI. This CDR3 has 14 residues. The CDR3 protein is CASGGSDNPNAYTF. DNA of the CDR3: TGTGCCAGCGGGGGCTCCGACAACCCAAACGCCTACACCTTC.

This clonotype was seen ten or more times. V usage is TRBV29-1 and J usage is TRBJ2-7, with D unresolved. The V gene lost 0 bases and the J gene lost 3 bases, with 6 bases spanning the gap. Germline CDR1 and CDR2: SQVTM and ANQGSEA. CDR3 length: 12 residues. The CDR3 is CSVEDNSYEQYF. The DNA of the CDR3 is TGCAGCGTTGAAGATAATAGCTACGAGCAGTACTTC.

This clonotype was counted many times. V usage is TRBV6-5 and J usage is TRBJ2-5; 10 bases agree with TRBD1. Germline loops: CDR1 MNHEY, CDR2 SVGAGI. The CDR3 consists of 14 residues. The ends lost 3 bases at V and 4 bases at J; junction bases unmatched: 2. The CDR3 loop reads CASSYGQGGETQYF. In nucleotides, the CDR3 is TGTGCCAGCAGTTATGGACAGGGGGGAGAGACCCAGTACTTC.

The chain has TRBV7-9 and TRBJ2-7; 7 bases line up with TRBD2. The germline V gene has CDR1 SEHNR and CDR2 FQNEAQ (reference sequence). The CDR3 extends over 14 amino acids. J was trimmed by 4 bases and V by 5 bases; bases with no gene match: 8. The CDR3 DNA follows: TGTGCCAGCAGCCTCCCGGGGGAGGGGTACGAGCAGTACTTC. It translates to CASSLPGEGYEQYF. The full variable domain, rest sourced from reference TRBV7-9 and TRBJ2-7, is DTGVSQNPRHKITKRGQNVTFRCDPISEHNRLYWYRQTLGQGPEFLTYFQNEAQLEKSRLLSDRFSAERPKGSFSTLEIQRTEQGDSAMYLCASSLPGEGYEQYFGPGTRLTVT.

CDR3 protein: CSAPEGYNEQFF. The CDR3 DNA is TGCAGCGCCCCAGAAGGCTACAATGAGCAGTTCTTC. The chain links TRBV29-1 to TRBJ2-1; D is ambiguous. Germline V gene sequence: CDR1 SQVTM, CDR2 ANQGSEA. This CDR3 has 12 residues. Trimming took 7 bases from V and 3 from J, leaving 10 bases between them.

This clonotype came up many times. CDR3 residues: CSVAIPSSYEQYF. CDR3 bases: TGCAGCGTTGCCATACCGAGCTCCTACGAGCAGTACTTC. This chain uses TRBV29-1 with TRBJ2-7; no reliable D call. This CDR3 spans 13 amino acids. Trimming cost V 4 bases and J 0 bases, with 10 bases left between them. Germline CDR1 SQVTM, CDR2 ANQGSEA.

Worth noting for this clonotype: A read error may be the cause here, since a much bigger clone is one base away. The chain is built from TRBV11-2 and TRBJ1-4, with a possible D match to TRBD1 (6 bases). The CDR3 consists of 13 residues. Trimming took off 5 bases at V and 10 bases at J, with 14 bases between the two ends. Germline assignment: CDR1 SGHAT and CDR2 FQNNGV. CDR3 in DNA: TGTGCCAGCAGCCCCAGACAGGACAGAAAACTGTTTTTT. This translates into CASSPRQDRKLFF.

This clonotype was found many times. The chain carries TRBV6-2 or TRBV6-3 and TRBJ2-5, with 9 bases aligning to TRBD1. The junction had 8 bases not matched to a gene; V was cut back by 6 bases and J by 6 bases. The germline gives CDR1 MNHEY, CDR2 SVGEGT. The CDR3 length is 14 residues. CDR3 sequence reads: CASRDGQGTKTQYF. CDR3 DNA: TGTGCCAGCAGGGACGGACAGGGGACGAAGACCCAGTACTTC.

This clonotype came up many times. The rearrangement uses TRBV29-1 and TRBJ1-1, with D possibly TRBD1 on 6 matching bases. The germline V and J ends were trimmed by 7 bases and 2 bases, with 17 bases remaining between them. Germline V gives CDR1 SQVTM, CDR2 ANQGSEA. This CDR3 contains 14 residues. CDR3 sequence (DNA): TGCAGCGGAGGAAAAGGGGGGACCAACACTGAAGCTTTCTTT. It translates to CSGGKGGTNTEAFF. The complete variable domain, with remaining parts taken from reference TRBV29-1 and TRBJ1-1, reads SAVISQKPSRDICQRGTSLTIQCQVDSQVTMMFWYRQQPGQSLTLIATANQGSEATYESGFVIDKFPISRPNLTFSTLTVSNMSPEDSSIYLCSGGKGGTNTEAFFGQGTRLTVV.